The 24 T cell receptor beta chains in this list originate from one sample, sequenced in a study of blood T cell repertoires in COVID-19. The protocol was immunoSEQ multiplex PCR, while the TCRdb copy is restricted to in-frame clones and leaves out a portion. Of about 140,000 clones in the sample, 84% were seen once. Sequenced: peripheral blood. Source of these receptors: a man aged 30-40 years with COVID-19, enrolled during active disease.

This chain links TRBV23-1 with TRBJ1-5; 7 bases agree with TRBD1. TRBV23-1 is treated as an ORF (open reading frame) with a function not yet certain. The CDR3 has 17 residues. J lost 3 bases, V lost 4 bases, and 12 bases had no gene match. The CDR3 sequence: CASSLTDGQEDNQPQHF. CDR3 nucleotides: TGCGCCAGCAGTCTCACTGACGGACAGGAAGACAATCAGCCCCAGCATTTT.

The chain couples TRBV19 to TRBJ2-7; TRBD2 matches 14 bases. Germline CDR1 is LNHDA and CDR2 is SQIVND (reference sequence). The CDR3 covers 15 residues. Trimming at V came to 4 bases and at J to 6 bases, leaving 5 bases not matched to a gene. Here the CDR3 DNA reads TGTGCCAGTAGTAGGGGACTAGCGGGAGATCCCGAGCAGTACTTC. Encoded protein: CASSRGLAGDPEQYF.

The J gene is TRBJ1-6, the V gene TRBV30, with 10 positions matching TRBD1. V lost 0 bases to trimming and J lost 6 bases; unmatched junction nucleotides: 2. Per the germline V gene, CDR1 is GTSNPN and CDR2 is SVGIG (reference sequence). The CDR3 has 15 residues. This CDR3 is CAWSVGTGVNSPLHF. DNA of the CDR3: TGTGCCTGGAGTGTTGGGACAGGGGTTAATTCACCCCTCCACTTT.

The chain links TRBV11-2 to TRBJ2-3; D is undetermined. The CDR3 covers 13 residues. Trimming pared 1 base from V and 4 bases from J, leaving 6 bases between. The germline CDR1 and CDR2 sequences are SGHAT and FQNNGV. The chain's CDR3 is CASSLAQADTQYF. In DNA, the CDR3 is TGTGCCAGCAGCTTAGCTCAGGCAGATACGCAGTATTTT.

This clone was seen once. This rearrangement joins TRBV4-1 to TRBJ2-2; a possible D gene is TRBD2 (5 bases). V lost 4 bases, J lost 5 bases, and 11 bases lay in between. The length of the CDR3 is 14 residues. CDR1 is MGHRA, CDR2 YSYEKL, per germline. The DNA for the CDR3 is TGCGCCAGCAGCCTAGGAGGTGAGACCGGGGAGCTGTTTTTT. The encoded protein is CASSLGGETGELFF.

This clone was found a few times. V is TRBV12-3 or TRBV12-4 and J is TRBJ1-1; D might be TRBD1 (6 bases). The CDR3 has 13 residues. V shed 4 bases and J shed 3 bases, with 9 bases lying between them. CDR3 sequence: CASSSRGDTEAFF. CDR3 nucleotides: TGTGCCAGCAGTTCCAGGGGAGACACTGAAGCTTTCTTT.

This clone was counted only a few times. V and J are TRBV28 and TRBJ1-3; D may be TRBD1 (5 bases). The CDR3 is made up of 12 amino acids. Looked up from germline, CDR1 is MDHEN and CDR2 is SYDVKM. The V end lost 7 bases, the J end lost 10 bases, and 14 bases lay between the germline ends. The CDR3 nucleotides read TGTGCCAGCACCAACCGGGGGGGGACCATATATTTT. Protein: CASTNRGGTIYF.

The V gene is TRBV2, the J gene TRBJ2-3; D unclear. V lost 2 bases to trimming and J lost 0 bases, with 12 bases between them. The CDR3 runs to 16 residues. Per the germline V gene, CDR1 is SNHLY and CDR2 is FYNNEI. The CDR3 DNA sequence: TGTGCCAGCAGTGAATGGGCGTTTGATAGCACAGATACGCAGTATTTT. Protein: CASSEWAFDSTDTQYF.

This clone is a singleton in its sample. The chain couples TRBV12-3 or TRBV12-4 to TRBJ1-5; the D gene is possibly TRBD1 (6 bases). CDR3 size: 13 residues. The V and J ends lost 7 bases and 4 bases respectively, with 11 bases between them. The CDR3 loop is CASTADSNQPQHF. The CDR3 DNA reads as TGTGCCAGCACCGCGGACAGTAATCAGCCCCAGCATTTT.

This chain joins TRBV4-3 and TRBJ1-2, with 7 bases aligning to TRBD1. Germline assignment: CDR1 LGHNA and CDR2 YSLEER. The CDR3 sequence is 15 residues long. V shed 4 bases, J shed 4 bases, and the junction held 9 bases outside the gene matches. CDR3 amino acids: CASSPAGTAAYGYTF. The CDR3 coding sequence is TGCGCCAGCAGCCCCGCTGGGACAGCAGCCTATGGCTACACCTTC.

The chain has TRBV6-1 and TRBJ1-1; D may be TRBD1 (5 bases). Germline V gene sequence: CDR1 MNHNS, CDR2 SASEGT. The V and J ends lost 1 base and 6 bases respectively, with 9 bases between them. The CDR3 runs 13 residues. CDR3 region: CASSEGAGAEAFF. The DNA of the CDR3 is TGTGCCAGCAGTGAAGGGGCGGGGGCTGAAGCTTTCTTT.

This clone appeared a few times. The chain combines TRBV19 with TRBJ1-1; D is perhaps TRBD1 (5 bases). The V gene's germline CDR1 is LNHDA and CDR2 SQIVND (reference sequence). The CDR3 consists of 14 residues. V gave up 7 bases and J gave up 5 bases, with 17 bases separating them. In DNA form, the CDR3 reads TGTGCCAGTACCCTGGGGCAGGGAGGTACTGAAGCTTTCTTT. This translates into CASTLGQGGTEAFF.

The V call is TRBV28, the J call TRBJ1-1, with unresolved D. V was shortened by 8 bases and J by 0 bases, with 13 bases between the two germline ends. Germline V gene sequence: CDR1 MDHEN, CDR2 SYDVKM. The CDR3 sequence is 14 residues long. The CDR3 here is CASREGSMNTEAFF. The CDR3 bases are TGTGCCAGCCGGGAAGGGTCAATGAACACTGAAGCTTTCTTT.

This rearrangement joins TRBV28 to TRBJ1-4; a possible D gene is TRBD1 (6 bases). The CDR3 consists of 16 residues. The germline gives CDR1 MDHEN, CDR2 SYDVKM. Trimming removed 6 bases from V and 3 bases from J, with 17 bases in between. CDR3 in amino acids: CASSYQTGSSNEKLFF. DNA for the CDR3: TGTGCCAGCAGCTATCAGACAGGTTCTTCTAATGAAAAACTGTTTTTT.

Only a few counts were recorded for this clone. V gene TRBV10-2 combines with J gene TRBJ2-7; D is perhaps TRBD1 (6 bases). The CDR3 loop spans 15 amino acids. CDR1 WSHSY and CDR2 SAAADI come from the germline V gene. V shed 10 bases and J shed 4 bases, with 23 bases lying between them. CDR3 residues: CATREQGMGLYEQYF. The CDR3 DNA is TGCGCCACTAGAGAACAGGGAATGGGTCTATACGAGCAGTACTTC.

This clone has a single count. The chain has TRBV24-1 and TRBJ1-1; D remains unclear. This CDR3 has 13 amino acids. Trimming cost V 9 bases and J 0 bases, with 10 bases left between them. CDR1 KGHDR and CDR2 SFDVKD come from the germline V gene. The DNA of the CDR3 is TGTGCCACCGGAGGAGGAGTGAACACTGAAGCTTTCTTT. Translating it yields CATGGGVNTEAFF.

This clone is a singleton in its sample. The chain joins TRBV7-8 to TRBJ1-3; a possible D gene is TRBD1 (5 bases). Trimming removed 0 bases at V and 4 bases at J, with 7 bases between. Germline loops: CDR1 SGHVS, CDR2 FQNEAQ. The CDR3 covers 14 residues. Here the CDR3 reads CASSLAGVGNTIYF. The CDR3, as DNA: TGTGCCAGCAGCTTAGCAGGGGTCGGAAACACCATATATTTT.

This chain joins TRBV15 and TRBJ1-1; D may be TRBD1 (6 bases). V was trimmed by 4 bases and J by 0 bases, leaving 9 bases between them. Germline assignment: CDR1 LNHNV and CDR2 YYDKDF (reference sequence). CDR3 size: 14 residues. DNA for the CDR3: TGTGCCACCAGCAAGGACAGAATGAACACTGAAGCTTTCTTT. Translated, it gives CATSKDRMNTEAFF.

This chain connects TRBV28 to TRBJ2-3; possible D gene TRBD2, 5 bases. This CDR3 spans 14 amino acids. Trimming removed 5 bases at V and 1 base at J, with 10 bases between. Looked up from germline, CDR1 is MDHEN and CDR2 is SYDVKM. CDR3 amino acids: CASSPPGGTDTQYF. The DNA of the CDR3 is TGTGCCAGCAGTCCGCCCGGGGGCACAGATACGCAGTATTTT.

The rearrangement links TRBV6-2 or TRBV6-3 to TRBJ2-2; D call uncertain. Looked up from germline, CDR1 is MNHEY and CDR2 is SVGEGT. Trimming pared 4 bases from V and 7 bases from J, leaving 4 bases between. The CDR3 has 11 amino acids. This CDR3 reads CASSSLGELFF. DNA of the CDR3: TGTGCCAGCAGTTCCCTCGGGGAGCTGTTTTTT.

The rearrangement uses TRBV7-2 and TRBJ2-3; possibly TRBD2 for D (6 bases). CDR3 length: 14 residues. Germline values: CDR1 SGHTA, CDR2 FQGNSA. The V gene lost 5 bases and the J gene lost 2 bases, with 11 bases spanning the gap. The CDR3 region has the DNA TGTGCCAGCAGCGGAGGGGTCTCCACAGATACGCAGTATTTT. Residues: CASSGGVSTDTQYF.

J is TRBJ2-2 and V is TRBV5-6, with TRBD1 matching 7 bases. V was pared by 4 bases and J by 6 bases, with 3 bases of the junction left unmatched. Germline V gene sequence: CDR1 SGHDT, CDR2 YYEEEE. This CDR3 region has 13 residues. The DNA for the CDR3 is TGTGCCAGCAGCCGCGACAGGGCCGGGGAGCTGTTTTTT. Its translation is CASSRDRAGELFF.

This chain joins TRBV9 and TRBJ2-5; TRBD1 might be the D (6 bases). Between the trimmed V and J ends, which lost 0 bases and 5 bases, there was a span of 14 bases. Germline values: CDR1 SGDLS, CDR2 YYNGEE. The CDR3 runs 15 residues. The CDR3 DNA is TGTGCCAGCAGCGTAGACGGGACCCAGGGGGAGACCCAGTACTTC. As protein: CASSVDGTQGETQYF.

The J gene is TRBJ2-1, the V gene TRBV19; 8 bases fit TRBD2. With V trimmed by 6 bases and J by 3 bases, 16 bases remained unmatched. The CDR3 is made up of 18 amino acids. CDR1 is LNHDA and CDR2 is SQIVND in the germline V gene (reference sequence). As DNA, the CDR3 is TGTGCCAGTAGCAGAAGCCCGGGAGGGCCGGCACGCTACAATGAGCAGTTCTTC. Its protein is CASSRSPGGPARYNEQFF.